This is a list of T cell receptor beta chains from one sample in a study of T cell responses to AZD1222 COVID-19 vaccine. Clones were sequenced by immunoSEQ multiplex PCR, and TCRdb holds only the in-frame ones, with some missing. Recorded for this sample: 150,000 or so clones. Sequenced input: peripheral blood. These receptors were taken from an adult in good health. CDR3s include the opening cysteine and the closing phenylalanine or tryptophan. The D gene is left open where the match is weak.

j_call | v_call | d_call | cdr3_aa | cdr3_nt
TRBJ1-6 | TRBV7-9 | . | CASSSGEGDNSPLHF | TGTGCCAGCAGCTCTGGTGAGGGAGATAATTCACCCCTCCACTTT
TRBJ2-5 | TRBV7-9 | . | CASSPHGGVETQYF | TGTGCCAGCAGTCCTCATGGGGGAGTCGAGACCCAGTACTTC
TRBJ2-3 | TRBV25-1 | . | CASSFGRSTDTQYF | TGTGCCAGCAGTTTTGGCCGAAGCACAGATACGCAGTATTTT
TRBJ1-1 | TRBV5-1 | TRBD1 | CASSLGQGGMNTEAFF | TGCGCCAGCAGCTTGGGACAGGGGGGTATGAACACTGAAGCTTTCTTT
TRBJ2-5 | TRBV11-2 | . | CARTPRGGRVQTQYF | TGTGCCAGGACTCCCCGTGGGGGCAGGGTGCAGACCCAGTACTTC
TRBJ1-5 | TRBV6-6 | . | CASGHYSNQPQHF | TGTGCCAGCGGTCATTATAGCAATCAGCCCCAGCATTTT
TRBJ1-2 | TRBV24-1 | . | CATSDFGGGYTF | TGTGCCACCAGTGATTTCGGGGGTGGCTACACCTTC
TRBJ2-1 | TRBV27 | . | CASSPGSGTDYNEQFF | TGTGCCAGCAGCCCCGGATCCGGGACGGACTACAATGAGCAGTTCTTC
TRBJ1-2 | TRBV7-9 | . | CASRQSDTPNGYTF | TGTGCCAGCAGACAATCGGACACACCCAATGGCTACACCTTC
TRBJ2-3 | TRBV19 | TRBD1 | CASSMQGVLTDTQYF | TGTGCCAGTAGTATGCAGGGGGTACTCACAGATACGCAGTATTTT
TRBJ2-2 | TRBV7-2 | TRBD2 | CASSLAQTGGTGELFF | TGTGCCAGCAGCTTAGCTCAAACGGGGGGAACCGGGGAGCTGTTTTTT
TRBJ1-1 | TRBV19 | . | CASSTVEYTEAFF | TGTGCCAGTAGTACGGTGGAGTACACTGAAGCTTTCTTT
TRBJ1-4 | TRBV4-2 | TRBD1 | CASSPTTSPGQGEKLFF | TGTGCCAGCAGCCCTACCACCTCCCCGGGACAGGGGGAAAAACTGTTTTTT
TRBJ2-3 | TRBV6-5 | . | CASSYSIFGRDTQYF | TGTGCCAGCAGTTACTCGATATTTGGGCGTGATACGCAGTATTTT
TRBJ1-1 | TRBV9 | . | CASSPQPGGGEDTEAFF | TGTGCCAGCAGCCCTCAACCCGGAGGGGGTGAGGACACTGAAGCTTTCTTT
TRBJ1-2 | TRBV3-1/TRBV3-2 | . | CASSQAPGQGLSYGYTF | TGTGCCAGCAGCCAAGCCCCGGGGCAGGGACTTTCCTATGGCTACACCTTC
TRBJ2-7 | TRBV7-9 | . | CASSLDGGYYEQYF | TGTGCCAGCAGCTTAGATGGGGGGTACTACGAGCAGTACTTC
TRBJ1-1 | TRBV18 | TRBD1 | CASSPPGRGRLVNTEAFF | TGTGCCAGCTCACCACCGGGCAGGGGGCGGTTGGTGAACACTGAAGCTTTCTTT
TRBJ2-3 | TRBV7-8 | . | CASSPQASTDTQYF | TGTGCCAGCAGCCCTCAGGCCAGCACAGATACGCAGTATTTT
TRBJ2-3 | TRBV11-2 | TRBD1 | CASSLLGQGIYTDTQYF | TGTGCCAGCAGCTTACTAGGACAGGGAATATACACAGATACGCAGTATTTT
TRBJ1-2 | TRBV28 | . | CASSLDRNGYTF | TGTGCCAGCAGTTTGGACAGAAATGGCTACACCTTC
TRBJ1-4 | TRBV5-1 | TRBD1 | CASSLEGTGVEKLFF | TGCGCCAGCAGCTTGGAGGGGACAGGGGTCGAAAAACTGTTTTTT